The present TCR beta chain was sequenced within a study of early T cells in non-severe SARS-CoV-2 infection. Across the whole study: It was bulk RNA from unsorted whole blood that was sequenced, and the chains were unpaired.

Each single cDNA molecule received a unique molecular identifier. TCRdb re-derived calls from the 5' RACE reads in MiXCR, one entry per CDR3 protein. The sample carries 45,000 to 70,000 distinct CDR3 sequences, 11% recorded once. This CDR3 has 17 amino acids. V was pared by 7 bases and J by 0 bases, with 12 bases of the junction left unmatched. Germline lookup yields CDR1 MNHEY and CDR2 SVGEGT. This receptor was identified in an adult who was a healthcare worker with PCR-confirmed SARS-CoV-2 infection or an uninfected control (not recorded which). V is TRBV6-2 or TRBV6-3 and J is TRBJ1-3; 7 bases are shared with TRBD1. The sequenced sample consisted of whole blood. The CDR3 sequence: CASTAIGTEFSGNTIYF. DNA for the CDR3: TGTGCCAGCACCGCGATAGGGACAGAGTTCTCTGGAAACACCATATATTTT.